This TCR beta chain was retrieved from a study of CD8 T cells in ankylosing spondylitis. Study-level points and caveats: Significant enrichment of disease-linked clones was reportedly seen in matched ankylosing spondylitis synovial fluid. The authors found the disease-linked clones to be CD8+ and relatively rare in peripheral blood. Blood of patients with ankylosing spondylitis appeared to be characterized by a TCR beta motif of several highly homologous variants.

Germline values: CDR1 SGHRS, CDR2 YFSETQ. CDR3 size: 19 residues. With V trimmed by 1 base and J by 3 bases, 15 bases remained unmatched. Points on this clonotype: Its cognate antigen is unknown.

Quantitative molecular-barcoded 5'-RACE generated the TCR beta libraries. TCRdb re-derived calls from the 5' RACE reads in MiXCR, one entry per CDR3 protein. Of a few hundred thousand distinct CDR3 sequences in the sample, approximately 11% were seen once. Material for sequencing was blood, either unsorted or a sorted T cell fraction (not recorded which). The V gene is TRBV5-1, the J gene TRBJ1-1; 10 bases are a match to TRBD1. This sequence was found in a male donor with ankylosing spondylitis or in good health (not recorded which). The DNA for the CDR3 is TGCGCCAGCAGCTTGCCCCCGGAAGTGACAGGGGGCTTGGACACTGAAGCTTTCTTT. Protein: CASSLPPEVTGGLDTEAFF.